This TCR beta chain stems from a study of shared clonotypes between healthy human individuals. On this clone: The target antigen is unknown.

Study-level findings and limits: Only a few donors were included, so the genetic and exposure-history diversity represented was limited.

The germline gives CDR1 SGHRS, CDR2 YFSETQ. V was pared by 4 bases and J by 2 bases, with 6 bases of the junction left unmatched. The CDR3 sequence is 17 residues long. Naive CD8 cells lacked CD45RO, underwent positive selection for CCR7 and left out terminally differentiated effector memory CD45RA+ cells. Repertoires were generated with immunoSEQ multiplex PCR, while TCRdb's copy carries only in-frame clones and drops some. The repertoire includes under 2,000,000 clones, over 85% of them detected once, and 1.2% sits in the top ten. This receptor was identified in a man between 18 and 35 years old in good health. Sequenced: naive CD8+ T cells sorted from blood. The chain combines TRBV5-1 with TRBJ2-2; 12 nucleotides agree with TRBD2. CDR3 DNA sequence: TGCGCCAGCAGCAAGGGACTAGCGGGCGAAAACACCGGGGAGCTGTTTTTT. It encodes CASSKGLAGENTGELFF. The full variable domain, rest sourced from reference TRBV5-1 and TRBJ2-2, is KAGVTQTPRYLIKTRGQQVTLSCSPISGHRSVSWYQQTPGQGLQFLFEYFSETQRNKGNFPGRFSGRQFSNSRSEMNVSTLELGDSALYLCASSKGLAGENTGELFFGEGSRLTVL.